These T cell receptor beta chains were read from a single sample in a study of shared clonotypes between healthy human individuals. Profiled with immunoSEQ multiplex PCR; TCRdb holds only in-frame clones, not every one. The table shows about 1,900,000 clones, with less than 95% occurring only once. The sequenced sample consisted of naive CD8+ T cells sorted from blood. The receptors here all came from a man aged 18 to 30 in good health. Each CDR3 is given with its conserved first and last residue. The D gene is left open where the match is weak.

V: TRBV27; D: .; J: TRBJ1-2; length: 16; CDR3: CASSSITLGQGHGYTF; DNA: TGTGCCAGCAGTTCTATTACCCTGGGCCAGGGACACGGCTACACCTTC
V: TRBV11-2; D: .; J: TRBJ1-2; length: 16; CDR3: CASSLTPHRPEDGYTF; DNA: TGTGCCAGCAGCTTAACTCCCCACCGGCCCGAGGATGGCTACACCTTC
V: TRBV5-8; D: .; J: TRBJ1-2; length: 16; CDR3: CASSLGIWGHSYGYTF; DNA: TGTGCCAGCAGCTTGGGAATCTGGGGGCATAGCTATGGCTACACCTTC
V: TRBV5-5; D: TRBD2; J: TRBJ2-1; length: 18; CDR3: CASILGTSGSSSYNEQFF; DNA: TGTGCCAGCATCCTTGGCACTAGCGGGTCGAGCTCCTACAATGAGCAGTTCTTC
V: TRBV5-6; D: TRBD1; J: TRBJ2-7; length: 18; CDR3: CASSFITGVGEDPYEQYF; DNA: TGTGCCAGCAGCTTCATAACAGGGGTGGGAGAGGACCCTTACGAGCAGTACTTC
V: TRBV7-8; D: TRBD1; J: TRBJ2-7; length: 12; CDR3: CASSPDRSEQYF; DNA: TGTGCCAGCAGCCCGGACAGGTCCGAGCAGTACTTC
V: TRBV18; D: .; J: TRBJ1-2; length: 16; CDR3: CASSPPIHGLSYGYTF; DNA: TGTGCCAGCTCACCGCCAATCCACGGCCTGTCGTATGGCTACACCTTC
V: TRBV5-6; D: TRBD2; J: TRBJ2-2; length: 16; CDR3: CASRSMTSGFTGELFF; DNA: TGTGCCAGCAGATCTATGACTAGCGGGTTCACCGGGGAGCTGTTTTTT
V: TRBV30; D: TRBD2; J: TRBJ2-7; length: 13; CDR3: CAWRLAGQYEQYF; DNA: TGTGCCTGGAGACTAGCGGGGCAGTACGAGCAGTACTTC
V: TRBV6-6; D: .; J: TRBJ2-7; length: 13; CDR3: CASSYLPSYEQYF; DNA: TGTGCCAGCAGTTACCTCCCCTCCTACGAGCAGTACTTC
V: TRBV4-3; D: .; J: TRBJ2-7; length: 15; CDR3: CASSSRVFDSYEQYF; DNA: TGCGCCAGCAGCAGCCGGGTCTTTGATTCCTACGAGCAGTACTTC
V: TRBV15; D: TRBD1; J: TRBJ1-5; length: 15; CDR3: CATSSRTGGNQPQHF; DNA: TGTGCCACCAGCTCTCGGACAGGGGGGAATCAGCCCCAGCATTTT
V: TRBV9; D: .; J: TRBJ2-2; length: 18; CDR3: CASSQPPARTTNTGELFF; DNA: TGTGCCAGCAGTCAACCCCCAGCCCGGACAACAAACACCGGGGAGCTGTTTTTT
V: TRBV5-5; D: TRBD1; J: TRBJ1-5; length: 15; CDR3: CASSHGQGARQPQHF; DNA: TGTGCCAGCAGCCACGGACAGGGGGCTCGTCAGCCCCAGCATTTT
V: TRBV6-1; D: .; J: TRBJ2-7; length: 15; CDR3: CASSESGGFPYEQYF; DNA: TGTGCCAGCAGTGAATCCGGGGGCTTTCCCTACGAGCAGTACTTC
V: TRBV2; D: TRBD1; J: TRBJ2-1; length: 13; CDR3: CASSGTDINEQFF; DNA: TGTGCCAGCAGCGGGACAGATATCAATGAGCAGTTCTTC